These 21 T cell receptor beta chains came from one sample sequenced in a study of shared clonotypes between healthy human individuals. Profiling relied on immunoSEQ multiplex PCR, and the TCRdb table lists in-frame clones only, not all of them. The table shows around 2.5 million clones, with 90% to 95% occurring only once. Sequenced input: naive CD4+ T cells from PBMCs. The subset was: CD45RA+ positively selected. Receptors originate from a man aged 18 to 29 in good health. Some clones in this sample may be carry-over from other donors' samples.

This sequence joins TRBV4-1 and TRBJ2-3, with 11 bases fitting TRBD2. CDR1 is MGHRA and CDR2 is YSYEKL in the germline V gene. Trimming at V came to 0 bases and at J to 3 bases, leaving 8 bases not matched to a gene. There are 18 residues in the CDR3. This chain's CDR3 is CASSQDRTSGSRTDTQYF. Here the CDR3 DNA reads TGCGCCAGCAGCCAAGATCGCACTAGCGGGAGTCGGACAGATACGCAGTATTTT.

The chain couples TRBV9 to TRBJ2-1; TRBD2 agrees at 10 bases. Trimming cost V 3 bases and J 8 bases; bases outside gene matches: 8. The CDR3 sequence is 15 residues long. CDR1 and CDR2 from the germline V gene are SGDLS and YYNGEE. Here the CDR3 reads CASSAPSGSKDEQFF. Here the CDR3 DNA reads TGTGCCAGCAGCGCGCCTAGCGGGAGTAAAGATGAGCAGTTCTTC.

The genes are TRBV19 and TRBJ2-2; the match to TRBD2 covers 13 bases. The CDR3 runs 16 residues. Germline CDR1 and CDR2: LNHDA and SQIVND (reference sequence). Germline trimming cut 10 bases from V and 0 bases from J; bases unmatched to any gene: 5. CDR3 nucleotides: TGTGCCACTAGAACTAGCGGGAGGGCGAACACCGGGGAGCTGTTTTTT. Its protein product is CATRTSGRANTGELFF.

Note on this clone: One end of the junction varies from germline; a read error may be responsible. DNA for the CDR3: TGCAGTGCCATAGAGGGACCTGAGAGCCCTTTC. Translating it yields CSAIEGPESPF. This rearrangement joins TRBV20-1 to TRBJ1-2; D is possibly TRBD1 (5 bases). The V gene's germline CDR1 is DFQATT and CDR2 SNEGSKA (reference sequence). There are 11 residues in the CDR3.

V is TRBV2 and J is TRBJ2-1; 12 bases line up with TRBD2. J lost 0 bases, V lost 6 bases, and 6 bases had no gene match. Germline values: CDR1 SNHLY, CDR2 FYNNEI. The CDR3 extends over 17 amino acids. The DNA for the CDR3 is TGTGCCAGCAGGAGGACTAGCGGGGCGAGCTCCTACAATGAGCAGTTCTTC. Amino acid sequence: CASRRTSGASSYNEQFF.

The chain uses TRBV6-5 and TRBJ2-5; 11 nucleotides align to TRBD2. The J call may be incorrect, as the DNA end agrees better with TRBJ2-7. The CDR3 consists of 15 residues. Per germline, CDR1 MNHEY and CDR2 SVGAGI. The CDR3 DNA reads as TGTGCCAGCAGCTTAGCGGGAGGGACATCCTACGAGCAGTACTTC. This gives the protein CASSLAGGTSYEQYF.

With regard to this clone: Within the sample, other DNA sequences also encode this same CDR3. The V gene is TRBV5-1, the J gene TRBJ1-1; D is undetermined. V was shortened by 0 bases and J by 4 bases, with 10 bases between the two germline ends. CDR1 and CDR2 (germline): SGHRS, YFSETQ. The CDR3 has 14 amino acids. CDR3 DNA sequence: TGCGCCAGCAGCTTGGGGGCCCCCGGCACTGAAGCTTTCTTT. This sequence encodes CASSLGAPGTEAFF.

The V call is TRBV4-1, the J call TRBJ2-7; TRBD2 matches at 13 bases. J was trimmed by 4 bases and V by 5 bases; bases with no gene match: 11. Germline V lookup: CDR1 MGHRA, CDR2 YSYEKL. This CDR3 comprises 17 residues. CDR3 sequence reads: CASSKGLAGTSVYEQYF. The CDR3 bases are TGCGCCAGCAGCAAGGGACTAGCGGGAACTTCTGTATACGAGCAGTACTTC.

The chain employs TRBV30 and TRBJ1-3; D gene unclear. Trimming removed 2 bases from V and 7 bases from J, with 12 bases in between. The length of the CDR3 is 13 residues. Germline CDR1 reads GTSNPN; CDR2 reads SVGIG (reference sequence). CDR3 sequence: CAWSTVGGNTIYF. The CDR3 nucleotides read TGTGCCTGGAGTACGGTTGGAGGTAACACCATATATTTT.

With respect to this clone: Additional DNA sequences in this sample encode the identical CDR3. The chain carries TRBV27 and TRBJ1-2, with a possible D match to TRBD1 (5 bases). V lost 5 bases to trimming and J lost 4 bases, with 11 bases between them. Germline lookup yields CDR1 MNHEY and CDR2 SMNVEV (reference sequence). The CDR3 sequence is 13 residues long. For the CDR3, the DNA is TGTGCCAGCAGTCTTCGTGGGGGCTATGGCTACACCTTC. Protein sequence: CASSLRGGYGYTF.

The J gene is TRBJ2-3, the V gene TRBV6-1, with 9 nucleotides matching TRBD1. Germline trimming cut 7 bases from V and 2 bases from J; bases unmatched to any gene: 7. The CDR3 length is 15 residues. Germline CDR1 and CDR2: MNHNS and SASEGT. The CDR3 region has the DNA TGTGCCAGCATCCCCCGGGACAGGGTCACAGATACGCAGTATTTT. Amino acid sequence: CASIPRDRVTDTQYF.

The chain joins TRBV6-4 to TRBJ1-3; 7 bases line up with TRBD1. Germline V gene sequence: CDR1 MRHNA, CDR2 SNTAGT. The junction had 9 bases not matched to a gene; V was cut back by 0 bases and J by 7 bases. The length of the CDR3 is 16 residues. The chain's CDR3 is CASSDSDRDPPNTIYF. The DNA for the CDR3 is TGTGCCAGCAGTGACTCCGACAGGGACCCTCCCAACACCATATATTTT.

This chain joins TRBV4-2 and TRBJ2-3; D is uncertain. The length of the CDR3 is 14 residues. V was trimmed by 2 bases and J by 2 bases, leaving 8 bases between them. Germline V CDR1 and CDR2: LGHNA, YNFKEQ. CDR3 in DNA: TGTGCCAGCAGCCAAAGGAGCAACACAGATACGCAGTATTTT. Amino acids: CASSQRSNTDTQYF.

The chain employs TRBV6-6 and TRBJ1-3; possible D gene TRBD1, 5 bases. Trimming shortened V by 5 bases and J by 3 bases, and 11 bases separated the two germline ends. The CDR3 length is 14 residues. Germline CDR1 and CDR2: MNHNY and SVGAGI (reference sequence). CDR3: CASSDAGGGNTIYF. DNA of the CDR3: TGTGCCAGCAGTGATGCGGGGGGTGGAAACACCATATATTTT.

This chain links TRBV28 with TRBJ1-2, with a weak D call TRBD1 (5 bases). The CDR3 consists of 17 residues. CDR1 MDHEN and CDR2 SYDVKM come from the germline V gene. Deletions cut 2 bases from V and 1 base from J, with 17 bases between. The CDR3 DNA reads as TGTGCCAGCAGTTTAAGAGGGCAGGGCCCTATTAACTATGGCTACACCTTC. Translation gives CASSLRGQGPINYGYTF.

This clone has only a few counts. The rearrangement links TRBV19 to TRBJ1-1; D remains unclear. V was cut by 1 base and J by 0 bases, with 9 bases left in between. The germline V gene encodes CDR1 LNHDA and CDR2 SQIVND (reference sequence). This CDR3 is built from 15 residues. The CDR3 DNA is TGTGCCAGTAGTATAGCGCGGATAATGAACACTGAAGCTTTCTTT. This sequence encodes CASSIARIMNTEAFF. Together with reference TRBV19 and TRBJ1-1, the CDR3 gives the full variable domain: DGGITQSPKYLFRKEGQNVTLSCEQNLNHDAMYWYRQDPGQGLRLIYYSQIVNDFQKGDIAEGYSVSREKKESFPLTVTSAQKNPTAFYLCASSIARIMNTEAFFGQGTRLTVV.

The chain employs TRBV30 and TRBJ1-2; 7 bases map to TRBD1. Germline-derived CDR1 and CDR2 are GTSNPN and SVGIG (reference sequence). This CDR3 has 17 residues. Unmatched junction bases numbered 21, after V lost 3 bases and J lost 8 bases. CDR3 sequence reads: CAWRLGQSTFLVSGYTF. The CDR3 coding sequence is TGTGCCTGGAGACTGGGACAGTCGACCTTCTTGGTTAGCGGCTACACCTTC.

The chain recombines TRBV28 with TRBJ1-1; D unclear. CDR1 is MDHEN and CDR2 is SYDVKM in the germline V gene. V was trimmed by 5 bases and J by 6 bases, leaving 22 bases between them. The CDR3 spans 16 residues. In DNA form, the CDR3 reads TGTGCCAGCAGTCCGGCTCCCATCTTAGTGCGGGCTGAAGCTTTCTTT. This encodes CASSPAPILVRAEAFF.

This chain links TRBV7-2 with TRBJ1-1; perhaps TRBD1 as D (6 bases). Germline CDR1 SGHTA, CDR2 FQGNSA. The CDR3 consists of 16 residues. Between the trimmed V and J ends, which lost 5 bases and 1 base, there was a span of 17 bases. CDR3 amino acids: CASSPVSGAGNTEAFF. Here the CDR3 DNA reads TGTGCCAGCAGCCCTGTATCAGGGGCCGGGAACACTGAAGCTTTCTTT.

This clone occurred once. V and J are TRBV6-5 and TRBJ2-7, with 8 bases that match TRBD2. V dropped 6 bases and J dropped 4; count of bases not matched to a gene: 11. The germline CDR1 and CDR2 sequences are MNHEY and SVGAGI. CDR3 length: 15 residues. The CDR3: CASRPPGGFLYEQYF. DNA for the CDR3: TGTGCCAGCAGACCCCCGGGAGGGTTCCTGTACGAGCAGTACTTC.

This chain joins TRBV18 and TRBJ2-2, with 7 bases aligning to TRBD1. Germline V gene sequence: CDR1 KGHSH, CDR2 LQKENI. The CDR3 covers 15 residues. Trimming cost V 1 base and J 1 base; bases outside gene matches: 0. CDR3 region: CASSPRDRNTGELFF. The CDR3 DNA reads TGTGCCAGCTCACCACGGGACAGGAACACCGGGGAGCTGTTTTTT.